This T cell receptor (beta chain) was obtained from a study of beta chain features in type 1 diabetes. Study-wide results and caveats: When VDJ junctions were examined, type 1 diabetes patients showed fewer insertions and more deletions. Moderate but significant shortening of TCRB CDR3s was recorded in all four CD4+ subsets from Type 1 diabetes patients.

Trimming shortened V by 4 bases and J by 5 bases, and 13 bases separated the two germline ends. The CDR3 totals 14 residues. The germline V gene has CDR1 SGHRS and CDR2 YFSETQ. Expressed TCRB transcripts were sequenced because the isolated RNA had all been reverse transcribed beforehand. The study sequenced naive, central memory and regulatory T cell samples to an average of around 3.4 million reads. Generated by immunoSEQ multiplex PCR, the TCRdb table keeps only in-frame clones and is missing some. The sample yields hundreds of thousands of clones, 9.3% seen once. By way of CD45RO/CCR7/CD25/CD127/CD95/CD27, the CD4+ regulatory, stem cell-like memory, central memory and naive cells were sorted. Sorted populations were all over 95% pure. This clone came up a few times. As yet, its antigen is unknown. The sample contains more than one DNA sequence encoding this CDR3.

Sequencing was carried out using central memory CD4+ T cells from blood. The chain uses TRBV5-1 and TRBJ2-1; D is unresolved. This sequence originates from a man under 40 with type 1 diabetes. CDR3 loop: CASSLGPSNNEQFF. The DNA of the CDR3 is TGCGCCAGCAGCCTCGGTCCGTCCAACAATGAGCAGTTCTTC.